A selection of T cell receptor beta chains follows, all from one sample in a study of shared clonotypes between healthy human individuals. The protocol was immunoSEQ multiplex PCR, while the TCRdb copy is restricted to in-frame clones and leaves out a portion. The table records about 820,000 clones, approximately 92% of them present only once. Sequences were obtained from naive CD8+ T cells sorted from blood. The receptors stem from a man between 25 and 39 years old in good health. Each CDR3 is given with its conserved first and last residue. A D gene is named only where the DNA matches it firmly. Clone size is shown for a subset of rows, as once, few, many or a class of expanded clone.

TRBV30	TRBJ2-7	NA	NA	CAWSAGQGVVYEQYF	TGTGCCTGGAGTGCTGGGCAGGGTGTGGTCTACGAGCAGTACTTC
TRBV7-8	TRBJ2-4	NA	TRBD1	CASSLVLQGADKNIQYF	TGTGCCAGCAGCTTAGTCCTACAGGGGGCGGACAAAAACATTCAGTACTTC
TRBV11-2	TRBJ2-5	NA	NA	CASSLTSSGDPQETQYF	TGTGCCAGCAGCTTAACCTCGTCAGGGGACCCTCAAGAGACCCAGTACTTC
TRBV5-4	TRBJ2-2	NA	TRBD2	CASGLAGSNTGELFF	TGTGCCAGCGGACTAGCGGGCTCGAACACCGGGGAGCTGTTTTTT
TRBV7-2	TRBJ2-7	NA	NA	CASSQAGNRYEQYF	TGTGCCAGCAGCCAGGCAGGGAACCGCTACGAGCAGTACTTC
TRBV7-6	TRBJ2-1	NA	TRBD2	CASSFGLAGINEQFF	TGTGCCAGCAGCTTTGGACTAGCGGGGATCAATGAGCAGTTCTTC
TRBV18	TRBJ2-5	NA	TRBD2	CASSPSFRTRSETQYF	TGTGCCAGCTCGCCCTCATTTAGGACTAGGAGTGAGACCCAGTACTTC
TRBV11-2	TRBJ2-1	NA	NA	CASSLTNDNEQFF	TGTGCCAGCAGCTTGACTAATGACAATGAGCAGTTCTTC
TRBV10-3	TRBJ2-7	NA	NA	CATASGTGFHEQYF	TGTGCCACCGCAAGCGGGACAGGATTCCACGAGCAGTACTTC
TRBV25-1	TRBJ2-3	NA	NA	CASSGWAADTDTQYF	TGTGCCAGCAGTGGTTGGGCAGCCGACACAGATACGCAGTATTTT
TRBV27	TRBJ1-4	NA	NA	CASSSRVRANEKLFF	TGTGCCAGCAGTAGCAGGGTGAGGGCTAATGAAAAACTGTTTTTT
TRBV5-1	TRBJ1-1	NA	TRBD1	CASNDSGQGGMNTEAFF	TGCGCCAGCAACGATTCGGGACAGGGGGGAATGAACACTGAAGCTTTCTTT
TRBV5-6	TRBJ2-7	NA	TRBD1	CASSFWTGPYEQYF	TGTGCCAGCAGCTTTTGGACAGGGCCGTACGAGCAGTACTTC
TRBV29-1	TRBJ2-1	once	NA	CSVEKADNEQFF	TGCAGCGTTGAAAAAGCCGACAATGAGCAGTTCTTC
TRBV5-8	TRBJ2-7	NA	TRBD2	CASSYLAGGPGEQYF	TGTGCCAGCAGTTACCTAGCGGGAGGGCCGGGCGAGCAGTACTTC
TRBV9	TRBJ2-5	NA	NA	CASNPTGGFQETQYF	TGTGCCAGCAACCCAACCGGAGGGTTCCAAGAGACCCAGTACTTC
TRBV19	TRBJ2-1	NA	NA	CASKLDGSSYNEQFF	TGTGCCAGTAAACTAGACGGTAGCTCCTACAATGAGCAGTTCTTC
TRBV5-6	TRBJ2-7	NA	NA	CASSLDPGNSYEQYF	TGTGCCAGCAGCTTGGATCCGGGAAACTCCTACGAGCAGTACTTC
TRBV9	TRBJ2-1	NA	TRBD1	CASSLSGTGWTEQFF	TGTGCCAGCAGCCTATCGGGGACAGGGTGGACTGAGCAGTTCTTC
TRBV5-6	TRBJ2-7	NA	NA	CASSPVSGSYYEQYF	TGTGCCAGCAGCCCTGTGTCGGGATCATACTACGAGCAGTACTTC
TRBV28	TRBJ2-7	NA	TRBD1	CASSYPRTGYYEQYF	TGTGCCAGCTCCTATCCGAGGACAGGGTATTACGAGCAGTACTTC
TRBV15	TRBJ2-7	NA	TRBD2	CATSGLAGDRYEQYF	TGTGCCACCAGCGGACTAGCGGGAGATAGGTACGAGCAGTACTTC
TRBV7-9	TRBJ2-7	NA	TRBD1	CASSSPDRNYEQYF	TGTGCCAGCAGCTCACCGGACAGGAACTACGAGCAGTACTTC
TRBV4-2	TRBJ2-1	NA	TRBD2	CASSQELANEQFF	TGTGCCAGCAGCCAGGAACTAGCGAATGAGCAGTTCTTC
TRBV7-2	TRBJ1-4	NA	NA	CASSSTGTNEKLFF	TGTGCCAGCAGCTCGACGGGGACTAATGAAAAACTGTTTTTT
TRBV5-5	TRBJ2-7	NA	NA	CASSLGGSSSYEQYF	TGTGCCAGCAGCTTAGGAGGGAGCAGCTCCTACGAGCAGTACTTC
TRBV25-1	TRBJ2-7	once	NA	CASSARDGPHEQYF	TGTGCCAGCAGTGCGCGGGACGGACCACACGAGCAGTACTTC
TRBV2	TRBJ2-3	NA	NA	CAKDTGTVTDTQYF	TGTGCCAAGGATACAGGGACGGTCACAGATACGCAGTATTTT
TRBV6-6	TRBJ1-1	few	NA	CASSSISGDTEAFF	TGTGCCAGCAGCTCTATATCAGGGGATACTGAAGCTTTCTTT
TRBV27	TRBJ2-1	NA	NA	CASSAATSSYNEQFF	TGTGCCAGCAGTGCCGCCACGAGCTCCTACAATGAGCAGTTCTTC
TRBV11-2	TRBJ2-7	NA	NA	CASSLVTGASYEQYF	TGTGCCAGCAGCTTAGTGACGGGGGCCTCCTACGAGCAGTACTTC
TRBV28	TRBJ2-7	NA	TRBD1	CASSLRDRGRGVYEQYF	TGTGCCAGCAGTTTACGGGACAGGGGGCGTGGAGTCTACGAGCAGTACTTC
TRBV15	TRBJ1-5	NA	NA	CVTPDEPQHF	TGTGTCACACCAGACGAGCCCCAGCATTTT
TRBV11-2	TRBJ2-3	NA	NA	CASSPKAASSLADTQYF	TGTGCCAGCAGCCCCAAGGCAGCTAGCAGTCTCGCAGATACGCAGTATTTT
TRBV6-6	TRBJ2-5	NA	TRBD1	CASNLSGQKETQYF	TGTGCCAGCAATCTCTCGGGACAGAAAGAGACCCAGTACTTC
TRBV6-5	TRBJ1-1	NA	NA	CASSYRGLNTEAFF	TGTGCCAGCAGTTACAGGGGATTGAACACTGAAGCTTTCTTT
TRBV27	TRBJ1-2	NA	NA	CASSYRPGYGYTF	TGTGCCAGCAGCTATAGACCGGGCTATGGCTACACCTTC
TRBV4-3	TRBJ2-7	NA	NA	CASSPELDFYEQYF	TGCGCCAGCAGCCCCGAACTAGACTTCTACGAGCAGTACTTC
TRBV5-1	TRBJ2-7	NA	TRBD2	CASSLEASGNYEQYF	TGCGCCAGCAGCTTGGAGGCTAGCGGGAACTACGAGCAGTACTTC
TRBV7-2	TRBJ2-7	NA	NA	CASSLSYEQYF	TGTGCCAGCAGCTTAAGCTACGAGCAGTACTTC
TRBV7-9	TRBJ1-2	NA	TRBD1	CASSSNRDRAYGYTF	TGTGCCAGCAGCAGCAACCGGGACAGGGCCTATGGCTACACCTTC
TRBV7-3	TRBJ2-3	NA	TRBD2	CASSPWTRSDTQYF	TGTGCCAGCAGCCCGTGGACTAGGTCGGATACGCAGTATTTT
TRBV11-3	TRBJ2-3	once	NA	CASSLGLSDTQYF	TGTGCCAGCAGCTTAGGGTTGTCAGATACGCAGTATTTT
TRBV12-5	TRBJ2-2	NA	TRBD2	CASGLDGLAEITGELFF	TGTGCTAGTGGTTTGGATGGACTAGCAGAAATCACCGGGGAGCTGTTTTTT